This is a list of T cell receptor beta chains from one sample in a study of control samples from healthy donors and cancer patients. Clones were read by immunoSEQ multiplex PCR, and TCRdb kept only the in-frame ones, dropping some. The table lists approximately 130,000 clones, around nine tenths of them singletons. The sample comprised blood. The source of these receptors is a man aged 30 to 45 in good health. CDR3s include the opening cysteine and the closing phenylalanine or tryptophan. D genes are given only for firm matches. Clone size is shown for a subset of rows, as once, few, many or a class of expanded clone.

j_gene | v_gene | abundance | d_gene | CDR3aa | CDR3nt
TRBJ1-1 | TRBV11-2 | NA | TRBD1 | CASSRTGGNTEAFF | TGTGCCAGCAGCCGGACAGGGGGGAACACTGAAGCTTTCTTT
TRBJ2-2 | TRBV3-1/TRBV3-2 | NA | TRBD1 | CASSQGGQSRTGELFF | TGTGCCAGCAGCCAAGGGGGACAGAGCCGCACCGGGGAGCTGTTTTTT
TRBJ1-1 | TRBV14 | NA | NA | CASKSQQNTEAFF | TGTGCCAGCAAGTCCCAACAGAACACTGAAGCTTTCTTT
TRBJ2-1 | TRBV12-3/TRBV12-4 | NA | NA | CASSYLVDEQFF | TGTGCCAGCAGCTATCTCGTGGATGAGCAGTTCTTC
TRBJ2-2 | TRBV9 | NA | TRBD2 | CASSVVMASGQNTGELFF | TGTGCCAGCAGCGTAGTAATGGCTAGCGGACAAAACACCGGGGAGCTGTTTTTT
TRBJ1-2 | TRBV7-8 | NA | TRBD1 | CASSSTGGNYGYTF | TGTGCCAGCAGCTCGACAGGGGGGAACTATGGCTACACCTTC
TRBJ1-6 | TRBV30 | once | NA | CAWTRVESPLHF | TGTGCCTGGACCAGGGTAGAATCACCCCTCCACTTT
TRBJ2-1 | TRBV25-1 | NA | NA | CATLDTLYNEQFF | TGTGCCACCTTGGACACGCTCTACAATGAGCAGTTCTTC
TRBJ2-3 | TRBV7-3 | NA | TRBD1 | CASSLTPTGSGTDTQYF | TGTGCCAGCAGCTTAACCCCGACAGGGTCAGGCACAGATACGCAGTATTTT
TRBJ2-7 | TRBV2 | NA | TRBD1 | CASSEGGQSPRSYEQYF | TGTGCCAGCAGTGAAGGGGGACAGAGCCCGCGGTCCTACGAGCAGTACTTC
TRBJ2-1 | TRBV7-2 | NA | TRBD1 | CASRRQGENNEQFF | TGTGCCAGCAGACGACAGGGGGAAAACAATGAGCAGTTCTTC
TRBJ1-2 | TRBV27 | few | TRBD1 | CASSLSGQGAHYGYTF | TGTGCCAGCAGTTTATCGGGGCAGGGGGCTCACTATGGCTACACCTTC
TRBJ2-1 | TRBV10-1 | NA | NA | CASSEGEPYNEQFF | TGCGCCAGCAGTGAGGGGGAACCCTACAATGAGCAGTTCTTC
TRBJ2-2 | TRBV6-2/TRBV6-3 | NA | TRBD1 | CASSPFRDSISGELFF | TGTGCCAGCAGCCCCTTCCGGGACAGTATTTCCGGGGAGCTGTTTTTT
TRBJ2-7 | TRBV12-3/TRBV12-4 | medium-sized | NA | CASSLRGTYEQYF | TGTGCCAGCAGTTTGAGAGGGACCTACGAGCAGTACTTC
TRBJ2-5 | TRBV5-1 | NA | TRBD1 | CASSRQGNQETQYF | TGCGCCAGCAGCCGACAGGGGAACCAAGAGACCCAGTACTTC
TRBJ2-2 | TRBV9 | NA | TRBD2 | CASSESGGADTGELFF | TGTGCCAGCAGCGAAAGCGGGGGGGCCGACACCGGGGAGCTGTTTTTT
TRBJ1-3 | TRBV10-3 | NA | TRBD1 | CAISTTGSGNTIYF | TGTGCCATCAGTACGACAGGGTCTGGAAACACCATATATTTT
TRBJ1-1 | TRBV10-3 | NA | TRBD1 | CAISDRQGKIPEAFF | TGTGCCATCAGTGACAGACAGGGGAAAATCCCTGAAGCTTTCTTT
TRBJ1-6 | TRBV2 | once | TRBD1 | CASVDRGPLNNSPLHF | TGTGCCAGCGTAGACAGGGGGCCCTTAAATAATTCACCCCTCCACTTT
TRBJ2-7 | TRBV29-1 | NA | NA | CSVEDPFGTPAEQYF | TGCAGCGTTGAAGATCCATTTGGGACACCCGCAGAGCAGTACTTC
TRBJ2-3 | TRBV11-3 | medium-sized | NA | CASSLVGSTDTQYF | TGTGCCAGCAGCTTAGTGGGGAGCACAGATACGCAGTATTTT
TRBJ2-1 | TRBV4-1 | NA | NA | CASSLKETRGQFF | TGCGCCAGCAGCTTAAAAGAAACGAGGGGACAGTTCTTC
TRBJ1-5 | TRBV2 | NA | NA | CASIRDNREVNQPQHF | TGTGCCAGCATTAGGGACAACAGGGAGGTGAACCAGCCCCAGCATTTT
TRBJ1-4 | TRBV18 | NA | NA | CASSPQPLTATNEKLFF | TGTGCCAGCTCCCCCCAACCCCTGACAGCAACTAATGAAAAACTGTTTTTT
TRBJ1-1 | TRBV7-9 | once | NA | CASSPRWTEGAMNTEAFF | TGTGCCAGCAGCCCAAGATGGACAGAAGGGGCCATGAACACTGAAGCTTTCTTT
TRBJ1-1 | TRBV29-1 | NA | TRBD1 | CSATGGTEAFF | TGCAGCGCCACAGGGGGCACTGAAGCTTTCTTT
TRBJ1-2 | TRBV7-8 | NA | TRBD1 | CASSSPGTGWTYGYTF | TGTGCCAGCAGCTCTCCTGGGACAGGGTGGACCTATGGCTACACCTTC
TRBJ2-5 | TRBV6-4 | NA | TRBD2 | CASRLPGRAQETQYF | TGTGCCAGCAGGCTCCCCGGGAGGGCCCAAGAGACCCAGTACTTC
TRBJ1-3 | TRBV6-5 | NA | NA | CASSSGVTSGNTIYF | TGTGCCAGCAGTTCAGGGGTGACTTCTGGAAACACCATATATTTT
TRBJ1-2 | TRBV3-1/TRBV3-2 | NA | NA | CASSSRERRYGYTF | TGTGCCAGCAGCTCTCGGGAGCGGCGCTATGGCTACACCTTC